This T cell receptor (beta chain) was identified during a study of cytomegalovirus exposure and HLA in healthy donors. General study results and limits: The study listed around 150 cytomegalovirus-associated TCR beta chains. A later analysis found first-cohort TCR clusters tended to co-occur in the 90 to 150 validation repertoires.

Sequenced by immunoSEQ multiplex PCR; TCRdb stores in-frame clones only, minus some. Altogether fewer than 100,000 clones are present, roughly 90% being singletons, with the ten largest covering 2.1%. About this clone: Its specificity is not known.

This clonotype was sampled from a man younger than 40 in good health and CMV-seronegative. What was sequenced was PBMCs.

The chain's CDR3 is CAWNPHTEEKLFF. The CDR3 nucleotides are TGTGCCTGGAACCCCCACACGGAGGAAAAACTGTTTTTT. V is TRBV30 and J is TRBJ1-4; unclear D gene. Germline CDR1 reads GTSNPN; CDR2 reads SVGIG (reference sequence). The V gene lost 4 bases and the J gene lost 8 bases, with 14 bases spanning the gap. The CDR3 has 13 amino acids. Full variable domain (missing parts from reference TRBV30 and TRBJ1-4): SQTIHQWPATLVQPVGSPLSLECTVEGTSNPNLYWYRQAAGRGLQLLFYSVGIGQISSEVPQNLSASRPQDRQFILSSKKLLLSDSGFYLCAWNPHTEEKLFFGSGTQLSVL.